Included here is one T cell receptor (beta chain) sequence, with context. The data stem from a study of cytomegalovirus exposure and HLA in healthy donors. PCR employed 60 Vbeta and 13 Jbeta primers. The protocol was immunoSEQ multiplex PCR, while the TCRdb copy is restricted to in-frame clones and leaves out a portion. The table lists under 200,000 clones, 80% to 85% of them singletons. Germline CDR1 reads SGHRS; CDR2 reads YFSETQ. Between the trimmed V and J ends, which lost 0 bases and 5 bases, there was a span of 11 bases. This CDR3 spans 14 amino acids. The sequenced material came from PBMCs. The TCR was taken from a man younger than 30 in good health and CMV-seronegative. The rearrangement joins TRBV5-1 to TRBJ1-1; perhaps TRBD1 as D (6 bases). DNA for the CDR3: TGCGCCAGCAGCTTGGGCAGGGGTGGAACTGAAGCTTTCTTT. The encoded protein is CASSLGRGGTEAFF.